These T cell receptor beta chains were read from a single sample in a study of CD8+ T cells in alopecia areata. TCRdb keeps only in-frame clones here, not all; method: immunoSEQ multiplex PCR. The sample has approximately 210,000 clones; around 43% are singletons. This sample comprised CD4+ T cells sorted from blood, obtained at approximately week 39, from a patient treated with tofacitinib. These receptors were obtained from a human donor with alopecia areata. Each CDR3 is given without its conserved first and last residue. Each record gives: J gene, V gene, CDR3 protein.

TRBJ2-7 TRBV10-3 AIRTGSREQY
TRBJ1-1 TRBV15 ATSRERLMNTEAF
TRBJ2-5 TRBV12-5 ASGSGLQETQY
TRBJ2-7 TRBV14 ASSRVPLGSGIHEQY
TRBJ1-2 TRBV27 ASSLSGAGAPNYGYT
TRBJ2-4 TRBV6-5 ASSYSNSGTNIQY
TRBJ1-5 TRBV19 ASSILGSSNQPQH
TRBJ2-5 TRBV29-1 SVERTSGRAAETQY
TRBJ2-5 TRBV30 AWSVQDPETQY
TRBJ2-3 TRBV7-9 AGDRRPNTQY
TRBJ2-1 TRBV10-3 AISESGTSGPYRQF
TRBJ2-1 TRBV29-1 SSAWADEQF
TRBJ2-1 TRBV11-1 ASSLAAGEQF
TRBJ2-1 TRBV7-8 ASSFAQGGGGSF
TRBJ1-1 TRBV29-1 SVDGTMNTEAF
TRBJ2-5 TRBV29-1 SLLAGETQY
TRBJ1-1 TRBV30 AWKRGPNTEAF
TRBJ2-5 TRBV14 ASSQDSQETQY
TRBJ1-4 TRBV28 ASSSGTGGSEKLF
TRBJ2-3 TRBV11-2 ASSLLGDWEY
TRBJ1-5 TRBV19 ASSFQGSSNQPQH
TRBJ2-7 TRBV27 ASSSVDRGWEQY